The 16 T cell receptor beta chains given below trace back to one sample, sequenced in a study of T-cell memory formation after mild COVID-19. Each CDR3 protein is one row after TCRdb ran MiXCR on the 5' RACE reads. The data show about half a million distinct CDR3 sequences, roughly 18% seen once. Sequencing was carried out using PBMCs or a T cell subset sorted from them (not recorded which). Receptor source: an adult woman who had mild COVID-19 (a few samples of this study predate the infection). Cell type and time point are not known.

This chain joins TRBV3-1 and TRBJ2-7; TRBD2 matches 8 bases. This CDR3 is 15 amino acids long. The germline gives CDR1 LGHDT, CDR2 YNNKEL (reference sequence). J gave up 3 bases and V 5 bases, and 9 bases lay outside the gene matches. This CDR3 reads CASSTREGLVYEQYF. In DNA form, the CDR3 reads TGTGCCAGCAGCACAAGGGAGGGACTAGTCTACGAGCAGTACTTC.

Only a few counts were recorded for this clonotype. This chain links TRBV19 with TRBJ2-3; D is unresolved. This CDR3 is 13 amino acids long. V was cut by 4 bases and J by 8 bases, with 13 bases left in between. Germline V gives CDR1 LNHDA, CDR2 SQIVND (reference sequence). Here the CDR3 DNA reads TGTGCCAGTAGTACCTTGGACGGTGGTACGCAGTATTTT. Translated: CASSTLDGGTQYF.

This clonotype was seen more than once but under ten times. V usage is TRBV2 and J usage is TRBJ2-1; 7 bases map to TRBD1. V gave up 5 bases and J gave up 5 bases; unmatched junction bases: 12. Germline lookup yields CDR1 SNHLY and CDR2 FYNNEI. The CDR3 has 16 residues. CDR3 DNA sequence: TGTGCCAGCAGTTCCAATCGACAGGGTCCTAACAATGAGCAGTTCTTC. Translation: CASSSNRQGPNNEQFF.

This clonotype was recorded many times. This chain uses TRBV6-1 with TRBJ2-1; possible D gene TRBD2, 5 bases. The V gene's germline CDR1 is MNHNS and CDR2 SASEGT. The CDR3 totals 16 residues. The V end was cut by 5 bases, the J end by 5 bases, with 19 bases between. The CDR3 region has the DNA TGTGCCAGCAGTCTCGAACTTGGACTTCTTAACAATGAGCAGTTCTTC. Protein: CASSLELGLLNNEQFF.

The chain links TRBV5-4 to TRBJ2-5; D is unclear. Germline CDR1 and CDR2: SGHNT and YYREEE (reference sequence). CDR3 length equals 15 residues. The V and J ends lost 1 base and 7 bases respectively, with 17 bases between them. CDR3 sequence (DNA): TGTGCCAGCAGCTTGTTTTCCCGAGGCGACGGGACCCAGTACTTC. Its protein is CASSLFSRGDGTQYF.

This clonotype was detected only a few times. CDR3 loop: CASSLAGFQDSNQPQHF. CDR3 bases: TGCGCCAGCAGCTTGGCGGGTTTTCAGGATAGCAATCAGCCCCAGCATTTT. The V gene is TRBV5-1, the J gene TRBJ1-5; no clear D. Trimming removed 0 bases at V and 0 bases at J, with 13 bases between. In germline, CDR1 is SGHRS, CDR2 YFSETQ. The length of the CDR3 is 17 residues.

This clonotype was picked up many times. The chain carries TRBV4-1 and TRBJ1-1; the D is unclear. Trimming stripped 5 bases from V and 0 bases from J, with 7 bases between. Germline V gene lookup returns CDR1 MGHRA and CDR2 YSYEKL. The CDR3 spans 13 residues. The chain's CDR3 is CASSYDMNTEAFF. The CDR3 DNA reads as TGCGCCAGCAGCTATGACATGAACACTGAAGCTTTCTTT.

This clonotype was counted between two and nine times. The CDR3 region is CASSLDRVAAPGVDTQYF. CDR3 in DNA: TGTGCCAGCAGCTTAGATCGGGTAGCGGCTCCTGGTGTAGATACGCAGTATTTT. The rearrangement uses TRBV7-8 and TRBJ2-3; a possible D gene is TRBD2 (6 bases). Germline lookup yields CDR1 SGHVS and CDR2 FQNEAQ. V was pared by 1 base and J by 5 bases, with 22 bases between. The CDR3 loop spans 18 amino acids.

In its sample, this clonotype was seen a few times. At one of its ends the junction is not consistent with the germline gene, which may arise from a read error. The chain couples TRBV27 to TRBJ2-2; D gene unclear. Germline loops: CDR1 MNHEY, CDR2 SMNVEV (reference sequence). CDR3 length: 17 residues. CDR3 DNA: TGTGCCAGCAGTCTATCGAAGGCCGCGGCGAAATTCGGGGAGCTGTTTTTT. Translated: CASSLSKAAAKFGELFF.

This clonotype has just a few counts. The V call is TRBV7-2, the J call TRBJ2-3; 13 nucleotides align to TRBD2. The germline CDR1 and CDR2 sequences are SGHTA and FQGNSA. V lost 6 bases, J lost 0 bases, and 3 bases stayed unmatched. The CDR3 is made up of 16 amino acids. CDR3 residues: CASRTSGRTSTDTQYF. The CDR3 DNA is TGTGCCAGCAGGACTAGCGGGAGGACTAGCACAGATACGCAGTATTTT.

V and J are TRBV18 and TRBJ2-3; the match to TRBD2 covers 9 bases. The CDR3 loop spans 18 amino acids. Trimming took 4 bases from V and 2 from J; bases not matched to a gene: 13. The germline CDR1 and CDR2 sequences are KGHSH and LQKENI. CDR3 nucleotides: TGTGCCAGCTCACGAGCCCCCTTCAGCGGGGGGCACACAGATACGCAGTATTTT. Translated: CASSRAPFSGGHTDTQYF.

This clonotype was seen a handful of times. The chain recombines TRBV4-1 with TRBJ1-5, with D unclear. The CDR3 loop spans 17 amino acids. Trimming shortened V by 2 bases and J by 9 bases, and 23 bases separated the two germline ends. The V gene's germline CDR1 is MGHRA and CDR2 YSYEKL. CDR3 in amino acids: CASSQRPVTETSGPQHF. In nucleotides, the CDR3 is TGCGCCAGCAGCCAACGACCGGTGACGGAGACCTCGGGGCCCCAGCATTTT.

This clonotype was seen a few times. This chain connects TRBV25-1 to TRBJ2-3; D tentatively reads TRBD1 or TRBD2 (5 bases each). Trimming shortened V by 1 base and J by 5 bases, and 10 bases separated the two germline ends. The CDR3 runs 14 residues. Germline CDR1 and CDR2: MGHDK and SYGVNS. The CDR3 coding sequence is TGTGCCAGCAGTGAATTGGATGGGGGAGATACGCAGTATTTT. Translation gives CASSELDGGDTQYF.

This clonotype has a handful of counts. The gene calls are TRBV6-4 and TRBJ1-1, with unresolved D. With 7 bases removed from V and 5 bases from J, the gap between germline ends came to 14 bases. This CDR3 has 13 residues. Germline V gene lookup returns CDR1 MRHNA and CDR2 SNTAGT. CDR3 sequence (DNA): TGTGCCAGCACCGAATACCCGGGTACTGAAGCTTTCTTT. This encodes CASTEYPGTEAFF.

The V gene is TRBV15, the J gene TRBJ2-7; 7 bases align to TRBD1. Per the germline V gene, CDR1 is LNHNV and CDR2 is YYDKDF (reference sequence). J gave up 2 bases and V 1 base, and 8 bases lay outside the gene matches. This CDR3 has 16 residues. This CDR3 is CATSRAHRDRTYEQYF. The CDR3 DNA reads as TGTGCCACCAGCAGAGCCCACAGGGACAGAACCTACGAGCAGTACTTC. The complete variable domain, with remaining parts taken from reference TRBV15 and TRBJ2-7, reads DAMVIQNPRYQVTQFGKPVTLSCSQTLNHNVMYWYQQKSSQAPKLLFHYYDKDFNNEADTPDNFQSRRPNTSFCFLDIRSPGLGDTAMYLCATSRAHRDRTYEQYFGPGTRLTVT.

This clonotype was seen repeatedly, ten times or more. The chain combines TRBV19 with TRBJ2-7, with 11 bases fitting TRBD1. Germline CDR1 is LNHDA and CDR2 is SQIVND (reference sequence). With 6 bases clipped from V and 5 bases from J, the junction kept 9 bases outside the gene matches. The CDR3 runs 15 residues. As DNA, the CDR3 is TGTGCCAGTAGCGCTCCGGGACAGGGGGTGCACGAGCAGTACTTC. Translated, it gives CASSAPGQGVHEQYF.